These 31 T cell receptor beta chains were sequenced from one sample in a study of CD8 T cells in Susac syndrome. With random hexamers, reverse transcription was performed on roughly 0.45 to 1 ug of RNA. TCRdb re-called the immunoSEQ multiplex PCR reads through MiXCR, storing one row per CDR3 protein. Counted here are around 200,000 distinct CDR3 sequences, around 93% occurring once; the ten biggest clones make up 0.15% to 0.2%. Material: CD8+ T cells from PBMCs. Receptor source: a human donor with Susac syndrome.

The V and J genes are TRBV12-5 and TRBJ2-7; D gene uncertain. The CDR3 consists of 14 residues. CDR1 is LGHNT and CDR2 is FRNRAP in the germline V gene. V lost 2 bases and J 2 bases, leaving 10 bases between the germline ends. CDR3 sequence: CASGLPDLTYEQYF. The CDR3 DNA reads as TGTGCTAGTGGTTTGCCAGACCTGACCTACGAGCAGTACTTC.

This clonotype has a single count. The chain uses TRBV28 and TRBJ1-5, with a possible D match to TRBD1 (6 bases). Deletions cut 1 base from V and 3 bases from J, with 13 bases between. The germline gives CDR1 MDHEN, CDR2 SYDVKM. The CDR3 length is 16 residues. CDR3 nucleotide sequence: TGTGCCAGCAGTTTATTCGGACAGAGGGCCAATCAGCCCCAGCATTTT. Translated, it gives CASSLFGQRANQPQHF.

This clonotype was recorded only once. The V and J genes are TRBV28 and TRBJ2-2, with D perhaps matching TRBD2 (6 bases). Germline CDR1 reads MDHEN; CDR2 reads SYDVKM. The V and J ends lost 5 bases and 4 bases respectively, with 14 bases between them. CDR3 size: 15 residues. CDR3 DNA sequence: TGTGCCAGCAGTCCGACTAGTTGGGTCACCGGGGAGCTGTTTTTT. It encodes CASSPTSWVTGELFF. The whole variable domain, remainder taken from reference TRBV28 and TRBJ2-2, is DVKVTQSSRYLVKRTGEKVFLECVQDMDHENMFWYRQDPGLGLRLIYFSYDVKMKEKGDIPEGYSVSREKKERFSLILESASTNQTSMYLCASSPTSWVTGELFFGEGSRLTVL.

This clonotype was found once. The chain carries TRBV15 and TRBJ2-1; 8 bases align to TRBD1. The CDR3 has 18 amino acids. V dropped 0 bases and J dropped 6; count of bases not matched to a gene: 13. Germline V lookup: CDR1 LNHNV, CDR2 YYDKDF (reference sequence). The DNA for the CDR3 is TGTGCCACCAGCAGAGAACTCGCAGGGGGCGAATCCCCCAATGAGCAGTTCTTC. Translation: CATSRELAGGESPNEQFF.

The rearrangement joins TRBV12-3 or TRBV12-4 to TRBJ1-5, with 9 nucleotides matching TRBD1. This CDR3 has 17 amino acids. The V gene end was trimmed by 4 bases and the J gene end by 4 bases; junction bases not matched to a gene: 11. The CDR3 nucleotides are TGTGCCAGCAGTTCCCTAGACCAACAGGGGGCGAATCAGCCCCAGCATTTT. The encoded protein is CASSSLDQQGANQPQHF.

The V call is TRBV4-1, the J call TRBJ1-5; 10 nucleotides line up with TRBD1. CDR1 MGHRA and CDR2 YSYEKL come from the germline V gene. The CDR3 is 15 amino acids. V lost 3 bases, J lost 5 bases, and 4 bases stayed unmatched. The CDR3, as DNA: TGCGCCAGCAGCCACGGTGACAGGGGGCATCAGCCCCAGCATTTT. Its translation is CASSHGDRGHQPQHF.

CDR3 coding DNA: TGTGCCTGGAGGCCCGGGACTAGCGGGGGGACGACGCAGTATTTT. Its protein is CAWRPGTSGGTTQYF. The chain uses TRBV30 and TRBJ2-3, with 15 bases aligning to TRBD2. Germline V gene lookup returns CDR1 GTSNPN and CDR2 SVGIG (reference sequence). The CDR3 totals 15 residues. With 3 bases clipped from V and 9 bases from J, the junction kept 7 bases outside the gene matches. The full variable domain, with the rest looked up from reference TRBV30 and TRBJ2-3, is SQTIHQWPATLVQPVGSPLSLECTVEGTSNPNLYWYRQAAGRGLQLLFYSVGIGQISSEVPQNLSASRPQDRQFILSSKKLLLSDSGFYLCAWRPGTSGGTTQYFGPGTRLTVL.

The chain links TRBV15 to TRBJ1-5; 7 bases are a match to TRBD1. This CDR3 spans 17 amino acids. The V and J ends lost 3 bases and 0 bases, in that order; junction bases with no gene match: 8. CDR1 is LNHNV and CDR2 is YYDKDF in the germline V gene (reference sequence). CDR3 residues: CATSSSGTENSNQPQHF. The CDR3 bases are TGTGCCACCAGCAGTTCCGGGACAGAGAATAGCAATCAGCCCCAGCATTTT. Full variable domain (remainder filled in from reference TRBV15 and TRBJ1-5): DAMVIQNPRYQVTQFGKPVTLSCSQTLNHNVMYWYQQKSSQAPKLLFHYYDKDFNNEADTPDNFQSRRPNTSFCFLDIRSPGLGDTAMYLCATSSSGTENSNQPQHFGDGTRLSIL.

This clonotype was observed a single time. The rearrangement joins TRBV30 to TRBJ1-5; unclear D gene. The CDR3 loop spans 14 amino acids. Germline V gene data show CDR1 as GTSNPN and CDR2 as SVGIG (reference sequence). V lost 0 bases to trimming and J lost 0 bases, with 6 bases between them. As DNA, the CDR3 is TGTGCCTGGAGTGTTCGGGTTAGCAATCAGCCCCAGCATTTT. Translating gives CAWSVRVSNQPQHF.

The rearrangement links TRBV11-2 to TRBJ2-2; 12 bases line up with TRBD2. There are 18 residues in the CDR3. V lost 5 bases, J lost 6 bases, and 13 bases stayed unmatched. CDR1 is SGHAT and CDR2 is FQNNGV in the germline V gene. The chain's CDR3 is CASSRGLAGNPSPGELFF. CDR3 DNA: TGTGCCAGCAGCCGAGGACTAGCGGGAAATCCCTCTCCCGGGGAGCTGTTTTTT.

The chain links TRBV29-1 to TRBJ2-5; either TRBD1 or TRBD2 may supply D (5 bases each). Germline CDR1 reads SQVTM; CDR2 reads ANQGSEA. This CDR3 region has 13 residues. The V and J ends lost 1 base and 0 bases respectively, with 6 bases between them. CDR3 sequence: CSVEAGHQETQYF. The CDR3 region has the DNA TGCAGCGTTGAAGCGGGACACCAAGAGACCCAGTACTTC.

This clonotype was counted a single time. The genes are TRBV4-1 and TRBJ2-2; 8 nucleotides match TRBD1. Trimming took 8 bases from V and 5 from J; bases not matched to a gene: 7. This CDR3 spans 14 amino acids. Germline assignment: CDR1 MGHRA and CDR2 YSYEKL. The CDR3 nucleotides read TGCGCCAGCGGACAGGGCCCTGGTACCGGGGAGCTGTTTTTT. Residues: CASGQGPGTGELFF.

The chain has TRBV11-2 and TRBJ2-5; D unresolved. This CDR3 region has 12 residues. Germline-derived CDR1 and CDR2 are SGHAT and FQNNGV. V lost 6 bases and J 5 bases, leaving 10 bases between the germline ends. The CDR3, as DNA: TGTGCCAGCAGTTCCACGATGGAGACCCAGTACTTC. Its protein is CASSSTMETQYF.

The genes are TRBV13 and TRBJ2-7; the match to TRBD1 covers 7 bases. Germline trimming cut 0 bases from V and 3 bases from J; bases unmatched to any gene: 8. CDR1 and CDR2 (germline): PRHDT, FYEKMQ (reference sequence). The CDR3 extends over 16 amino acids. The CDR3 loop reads CASSLGVGGENYEQYF. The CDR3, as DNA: TGTGCCAGCAGCTTAGGGGTAGGGGGCGAAAACTACGAGCAGTACTTC.

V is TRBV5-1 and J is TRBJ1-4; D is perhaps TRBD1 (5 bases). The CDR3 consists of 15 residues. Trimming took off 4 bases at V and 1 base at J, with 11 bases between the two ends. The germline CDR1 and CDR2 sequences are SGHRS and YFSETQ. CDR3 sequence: CASSPVGGTNEKLFF. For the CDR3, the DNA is TGCGCCAGCAGCCCCGTGGGGGGAACTAATGAAAAACTGTTTTTT.

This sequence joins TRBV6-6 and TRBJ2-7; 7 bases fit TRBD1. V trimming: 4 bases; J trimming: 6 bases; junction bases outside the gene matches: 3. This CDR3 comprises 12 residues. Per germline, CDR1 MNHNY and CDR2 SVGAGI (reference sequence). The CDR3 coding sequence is TGTGCCAGCAGTTTCCGGGACAGCGAGCAGTACTTC. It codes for CASSFRDSEQYF.

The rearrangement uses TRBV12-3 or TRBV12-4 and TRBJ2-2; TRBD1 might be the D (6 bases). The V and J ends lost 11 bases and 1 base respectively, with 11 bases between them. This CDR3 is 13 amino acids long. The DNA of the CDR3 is TGTGCCCACTCGACAGGGAACACCGGGGAGCTGTTTTTT. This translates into CAHSTGNTGELFF.

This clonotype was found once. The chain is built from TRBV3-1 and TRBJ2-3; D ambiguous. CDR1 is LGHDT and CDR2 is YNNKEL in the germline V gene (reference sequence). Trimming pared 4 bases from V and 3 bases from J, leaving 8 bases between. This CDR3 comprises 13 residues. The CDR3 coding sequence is TGTGCCAGCAGCCCCATCGGTACAGATACGCAGTATTTT. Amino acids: CASSPIGTDTQYF.

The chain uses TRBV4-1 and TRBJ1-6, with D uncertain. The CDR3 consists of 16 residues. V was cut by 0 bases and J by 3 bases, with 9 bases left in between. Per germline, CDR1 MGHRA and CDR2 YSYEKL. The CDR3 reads CASSQEEGVYNSPLHF. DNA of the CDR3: TGCGCCAGCAGCCAAGAAGAGGGCGTCTATAATTCACCCCTCCACTTT.

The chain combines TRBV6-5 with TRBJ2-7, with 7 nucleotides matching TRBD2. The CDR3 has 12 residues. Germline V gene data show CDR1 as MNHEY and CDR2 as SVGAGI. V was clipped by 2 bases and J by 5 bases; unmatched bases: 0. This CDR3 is CASSYAGDEQYF. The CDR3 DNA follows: TGTGCCAGCAGTTACGCGGGGGACGAGCAGTACTTC.

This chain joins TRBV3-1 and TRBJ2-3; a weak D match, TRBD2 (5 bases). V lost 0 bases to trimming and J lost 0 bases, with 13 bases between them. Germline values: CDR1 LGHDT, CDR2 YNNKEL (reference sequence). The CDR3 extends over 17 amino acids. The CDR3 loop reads CASSQDLWELSTDTQYF. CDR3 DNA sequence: TGTGCCAGCAGCCAAGATCTGTGGGAGTTAAGCACAGATACGCAGTATTTT.

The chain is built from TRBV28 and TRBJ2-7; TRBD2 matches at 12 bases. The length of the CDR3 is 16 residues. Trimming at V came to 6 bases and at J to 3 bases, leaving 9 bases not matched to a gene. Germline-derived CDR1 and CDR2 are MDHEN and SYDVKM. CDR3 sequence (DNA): TGTGCCAGCAGGACGACTAGCGGGAGCCGAGTCTACGAGCAGTACTTC. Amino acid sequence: CASRTTSGSRVYEQYF.

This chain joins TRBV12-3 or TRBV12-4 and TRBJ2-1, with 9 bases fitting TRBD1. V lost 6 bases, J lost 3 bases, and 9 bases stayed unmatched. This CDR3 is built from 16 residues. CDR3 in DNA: TGTGCCAGCAGCGAACCGGGACAGGGATACTACAATGAGCAGTTCTTC. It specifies CASSEPGQGYYNEQFF.

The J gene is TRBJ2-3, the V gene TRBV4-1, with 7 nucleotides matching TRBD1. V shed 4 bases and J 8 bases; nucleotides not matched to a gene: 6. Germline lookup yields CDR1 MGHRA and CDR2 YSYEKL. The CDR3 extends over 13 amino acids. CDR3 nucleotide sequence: TGCGCCAGCAGCCCGACAGGGTCGTTTACGCAGTATTTT. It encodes CASSPTGSFTQYF.

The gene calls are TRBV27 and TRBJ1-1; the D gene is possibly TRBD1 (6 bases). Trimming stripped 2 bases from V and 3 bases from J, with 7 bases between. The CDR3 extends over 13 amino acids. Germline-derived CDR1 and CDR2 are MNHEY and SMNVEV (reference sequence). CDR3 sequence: CASSLQGYTEAFF. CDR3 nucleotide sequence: TGTGCCAGCAGTTTACAGGGGTACACTGAAGCTTTCTTT.

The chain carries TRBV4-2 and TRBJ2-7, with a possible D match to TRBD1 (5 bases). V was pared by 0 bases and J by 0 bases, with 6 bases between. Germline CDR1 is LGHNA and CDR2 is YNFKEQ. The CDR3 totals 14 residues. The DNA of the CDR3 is TGTGCCAGCAGCCAAGAGGGGCCCTCCTACGAGCAGTACTTC. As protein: CASSQEGPSYEQYF.

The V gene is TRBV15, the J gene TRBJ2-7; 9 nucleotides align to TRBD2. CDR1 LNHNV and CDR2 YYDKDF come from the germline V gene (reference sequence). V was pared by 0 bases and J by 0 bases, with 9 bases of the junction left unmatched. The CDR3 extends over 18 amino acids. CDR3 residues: CATSRDFGLAQSSYEQYF. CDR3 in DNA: TGTGCCACCAGCAGAGATTTTGGACTAGCGCAGAGCTCCTACGAGCAGTACTTC.

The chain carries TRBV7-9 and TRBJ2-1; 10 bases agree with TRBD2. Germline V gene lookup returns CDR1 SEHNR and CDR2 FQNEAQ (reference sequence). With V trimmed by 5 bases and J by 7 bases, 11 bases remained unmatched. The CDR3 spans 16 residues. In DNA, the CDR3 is TGTGCCAGCAGCCCTGTACTAGCGGGGCGCTTGAATGAGCAGTTCTTC. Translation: CASSPVLAGRLNEQFF.

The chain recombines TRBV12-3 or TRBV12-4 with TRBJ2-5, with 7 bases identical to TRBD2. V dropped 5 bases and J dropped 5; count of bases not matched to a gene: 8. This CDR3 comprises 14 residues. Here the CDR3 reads CASSPRGGSETQYF. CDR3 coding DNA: TGTGCCAGCAGTCCCCGGGGCGGGAGCGAGACCCAGTACTTC.

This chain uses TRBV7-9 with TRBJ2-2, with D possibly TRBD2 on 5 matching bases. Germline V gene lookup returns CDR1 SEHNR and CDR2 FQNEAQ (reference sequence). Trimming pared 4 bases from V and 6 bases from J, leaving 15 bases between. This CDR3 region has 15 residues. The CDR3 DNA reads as TGTGCCAGCAGCTCCCCCAAGTCGGGGTCCGGGGAGCTGTTTTTT. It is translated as CASSSPKSGSGELFF.

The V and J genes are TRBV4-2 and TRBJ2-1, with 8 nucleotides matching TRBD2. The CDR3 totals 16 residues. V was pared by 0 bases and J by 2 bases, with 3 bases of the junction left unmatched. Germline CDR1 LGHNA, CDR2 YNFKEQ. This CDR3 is CASSQDRTSPYNEQFF. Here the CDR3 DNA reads TGTGCCAGCAGCCAAGATCGGACTAGCCCCTACAATGAGCAGTTCTTC.